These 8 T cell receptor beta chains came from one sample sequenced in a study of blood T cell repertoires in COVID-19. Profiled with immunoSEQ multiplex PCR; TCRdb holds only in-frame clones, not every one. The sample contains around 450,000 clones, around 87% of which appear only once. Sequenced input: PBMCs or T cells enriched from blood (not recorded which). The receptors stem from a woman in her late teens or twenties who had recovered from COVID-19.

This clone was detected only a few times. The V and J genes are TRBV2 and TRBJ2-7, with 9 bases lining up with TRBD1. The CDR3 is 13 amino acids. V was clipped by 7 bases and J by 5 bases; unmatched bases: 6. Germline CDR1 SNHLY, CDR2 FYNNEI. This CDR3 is CASTRDREDEQYF. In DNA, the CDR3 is TGTGCCAGCACCCGGGACAGGGAGGACGAGCAGTACTTC.

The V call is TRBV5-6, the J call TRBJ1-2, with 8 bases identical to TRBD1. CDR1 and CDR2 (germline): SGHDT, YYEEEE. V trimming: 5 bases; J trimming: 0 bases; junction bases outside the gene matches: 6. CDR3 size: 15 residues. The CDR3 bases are TGTGCCAGCAGTGTCACAGGGGGGACTAACTATGGCTACACCTTC. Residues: CASSVTGGTNYGYTF.

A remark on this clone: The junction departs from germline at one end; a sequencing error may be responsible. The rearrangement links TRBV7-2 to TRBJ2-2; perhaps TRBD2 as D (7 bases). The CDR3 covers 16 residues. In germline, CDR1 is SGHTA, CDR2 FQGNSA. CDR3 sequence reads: CASSLVGGRETGELFF. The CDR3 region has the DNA TGTGCCAGCAGTTTAGTCGGGGGGCGAGAAACCGGGGAGCTGTTTTTT.

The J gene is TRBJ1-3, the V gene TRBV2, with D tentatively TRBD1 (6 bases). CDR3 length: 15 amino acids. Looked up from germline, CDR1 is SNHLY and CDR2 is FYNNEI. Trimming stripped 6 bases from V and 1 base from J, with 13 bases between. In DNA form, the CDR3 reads TGTGCCAGCAGGAGGGGACATCTTTCTGGAAACACCATATATTTT. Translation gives CASRRGHLSGNTIYF.

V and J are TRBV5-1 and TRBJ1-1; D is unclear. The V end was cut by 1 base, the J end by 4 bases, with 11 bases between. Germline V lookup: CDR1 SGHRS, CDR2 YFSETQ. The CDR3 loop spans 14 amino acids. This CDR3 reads CASSLPGEGTEAFF. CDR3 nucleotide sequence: TGCGCCAGCAGCTTGCCTGGCGAGGGCACTGAAGCTTTCTTT.

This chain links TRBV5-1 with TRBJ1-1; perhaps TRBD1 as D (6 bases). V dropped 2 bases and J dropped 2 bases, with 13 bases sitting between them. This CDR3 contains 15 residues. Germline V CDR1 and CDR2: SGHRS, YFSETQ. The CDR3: CASSFTGTQNTEAFF. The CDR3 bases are TGCGCCAGCAGCTTTACCGGGACACAAAACACTGAAGCTTTCTTT.

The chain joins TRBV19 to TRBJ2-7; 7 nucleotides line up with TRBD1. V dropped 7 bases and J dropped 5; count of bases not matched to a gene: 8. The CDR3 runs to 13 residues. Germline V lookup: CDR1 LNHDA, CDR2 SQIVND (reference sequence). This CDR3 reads CASMGRGRDEQYF. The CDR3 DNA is TGTGCCAGTATGGGTAGGGGGCGAGACGAGCAGTACTTC. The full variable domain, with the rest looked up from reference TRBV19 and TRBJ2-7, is DGGITQSPKYLFRKEGQNVTLSCEQNLNHDAMYWYRQDPGQGLRLIYYSQIVNDFQKGDIAEGYSVSREKKESFPLTVTSAQKNPTAFYLCASMGRGRDEQYFGPGTRLTVT.

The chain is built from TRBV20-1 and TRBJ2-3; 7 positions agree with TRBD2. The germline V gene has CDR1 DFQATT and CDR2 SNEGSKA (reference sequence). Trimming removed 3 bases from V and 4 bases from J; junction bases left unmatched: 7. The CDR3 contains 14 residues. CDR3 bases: TGCAGTGCTAGTAATATTCGGGGGGCAGATACGCAGTATTTT. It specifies CSASNIRGADTQYF.